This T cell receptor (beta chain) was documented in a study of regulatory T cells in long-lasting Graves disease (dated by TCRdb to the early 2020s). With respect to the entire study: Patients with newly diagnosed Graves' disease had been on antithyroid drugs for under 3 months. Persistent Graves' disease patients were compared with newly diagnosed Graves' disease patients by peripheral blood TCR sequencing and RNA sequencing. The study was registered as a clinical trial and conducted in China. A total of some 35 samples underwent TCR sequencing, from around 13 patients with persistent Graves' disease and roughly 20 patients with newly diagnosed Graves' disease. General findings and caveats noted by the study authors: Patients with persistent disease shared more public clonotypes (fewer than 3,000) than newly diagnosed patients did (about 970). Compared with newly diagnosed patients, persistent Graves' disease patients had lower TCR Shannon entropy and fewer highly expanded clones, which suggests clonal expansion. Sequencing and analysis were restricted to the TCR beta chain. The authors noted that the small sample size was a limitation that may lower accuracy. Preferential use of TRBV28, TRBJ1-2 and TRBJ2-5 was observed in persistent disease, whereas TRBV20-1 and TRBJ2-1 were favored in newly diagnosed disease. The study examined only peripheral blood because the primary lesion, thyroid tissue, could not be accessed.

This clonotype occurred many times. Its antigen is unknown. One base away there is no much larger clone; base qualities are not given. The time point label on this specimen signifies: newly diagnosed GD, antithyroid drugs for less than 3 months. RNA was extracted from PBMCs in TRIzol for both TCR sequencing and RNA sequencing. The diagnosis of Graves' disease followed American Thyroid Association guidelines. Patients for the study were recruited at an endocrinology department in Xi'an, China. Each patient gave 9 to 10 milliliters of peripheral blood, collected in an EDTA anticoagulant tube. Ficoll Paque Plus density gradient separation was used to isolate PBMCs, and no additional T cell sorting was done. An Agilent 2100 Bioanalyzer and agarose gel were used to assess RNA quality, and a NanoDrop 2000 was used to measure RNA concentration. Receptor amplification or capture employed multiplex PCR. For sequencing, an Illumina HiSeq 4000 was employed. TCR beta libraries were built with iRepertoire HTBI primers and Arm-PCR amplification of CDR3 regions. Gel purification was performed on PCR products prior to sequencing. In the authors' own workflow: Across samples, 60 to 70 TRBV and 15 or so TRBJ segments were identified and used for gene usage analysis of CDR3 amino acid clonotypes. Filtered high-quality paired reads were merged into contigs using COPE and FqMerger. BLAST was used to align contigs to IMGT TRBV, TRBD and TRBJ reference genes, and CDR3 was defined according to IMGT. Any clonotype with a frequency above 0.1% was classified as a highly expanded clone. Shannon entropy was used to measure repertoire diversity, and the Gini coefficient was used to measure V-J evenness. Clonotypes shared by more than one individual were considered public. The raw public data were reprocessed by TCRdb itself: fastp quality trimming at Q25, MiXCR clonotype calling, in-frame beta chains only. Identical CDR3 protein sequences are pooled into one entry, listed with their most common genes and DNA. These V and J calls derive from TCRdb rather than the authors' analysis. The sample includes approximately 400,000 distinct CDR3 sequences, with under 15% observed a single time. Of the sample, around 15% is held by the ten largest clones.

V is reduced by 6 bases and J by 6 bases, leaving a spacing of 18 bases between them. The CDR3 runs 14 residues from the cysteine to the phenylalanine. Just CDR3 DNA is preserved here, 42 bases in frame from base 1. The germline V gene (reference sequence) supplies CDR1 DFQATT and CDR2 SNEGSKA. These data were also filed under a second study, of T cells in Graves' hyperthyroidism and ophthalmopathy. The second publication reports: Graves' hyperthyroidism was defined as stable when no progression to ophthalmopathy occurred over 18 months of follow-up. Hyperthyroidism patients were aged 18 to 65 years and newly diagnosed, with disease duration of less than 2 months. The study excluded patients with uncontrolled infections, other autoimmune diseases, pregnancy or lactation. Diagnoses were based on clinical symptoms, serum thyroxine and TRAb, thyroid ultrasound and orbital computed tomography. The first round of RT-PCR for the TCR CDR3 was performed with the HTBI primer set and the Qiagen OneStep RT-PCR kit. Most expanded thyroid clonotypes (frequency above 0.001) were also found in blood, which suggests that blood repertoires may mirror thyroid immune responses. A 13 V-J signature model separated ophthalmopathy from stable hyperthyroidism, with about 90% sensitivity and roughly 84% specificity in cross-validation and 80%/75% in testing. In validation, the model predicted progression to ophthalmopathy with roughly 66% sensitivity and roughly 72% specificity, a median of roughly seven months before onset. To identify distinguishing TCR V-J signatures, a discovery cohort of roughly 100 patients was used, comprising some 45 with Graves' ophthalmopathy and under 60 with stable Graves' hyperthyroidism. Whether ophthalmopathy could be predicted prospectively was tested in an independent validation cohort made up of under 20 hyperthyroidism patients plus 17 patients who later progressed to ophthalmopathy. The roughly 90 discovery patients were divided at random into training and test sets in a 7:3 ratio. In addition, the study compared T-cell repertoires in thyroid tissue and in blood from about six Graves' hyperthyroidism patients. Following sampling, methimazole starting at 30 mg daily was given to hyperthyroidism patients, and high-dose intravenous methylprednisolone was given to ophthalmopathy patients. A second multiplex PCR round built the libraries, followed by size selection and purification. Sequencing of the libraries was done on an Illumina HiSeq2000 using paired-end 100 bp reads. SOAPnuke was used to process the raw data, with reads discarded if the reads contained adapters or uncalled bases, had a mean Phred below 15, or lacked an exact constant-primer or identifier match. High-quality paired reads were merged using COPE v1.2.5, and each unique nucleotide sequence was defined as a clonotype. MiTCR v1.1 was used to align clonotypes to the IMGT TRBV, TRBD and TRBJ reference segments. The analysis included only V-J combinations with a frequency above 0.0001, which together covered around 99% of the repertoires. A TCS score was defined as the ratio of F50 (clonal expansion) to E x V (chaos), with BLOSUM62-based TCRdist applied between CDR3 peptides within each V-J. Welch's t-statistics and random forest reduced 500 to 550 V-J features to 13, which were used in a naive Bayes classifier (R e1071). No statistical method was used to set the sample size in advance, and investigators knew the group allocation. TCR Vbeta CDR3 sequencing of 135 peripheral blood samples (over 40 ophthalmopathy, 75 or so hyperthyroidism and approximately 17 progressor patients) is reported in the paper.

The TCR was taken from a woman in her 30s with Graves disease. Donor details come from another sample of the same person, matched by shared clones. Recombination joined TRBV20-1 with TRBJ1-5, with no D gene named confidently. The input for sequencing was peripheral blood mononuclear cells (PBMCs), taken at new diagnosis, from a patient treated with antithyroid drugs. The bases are TGCAGTGCAGCTAGTCTGGGGATAATTCAGCCCCAGCATTTT. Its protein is CSAASLGIIQPQHF.